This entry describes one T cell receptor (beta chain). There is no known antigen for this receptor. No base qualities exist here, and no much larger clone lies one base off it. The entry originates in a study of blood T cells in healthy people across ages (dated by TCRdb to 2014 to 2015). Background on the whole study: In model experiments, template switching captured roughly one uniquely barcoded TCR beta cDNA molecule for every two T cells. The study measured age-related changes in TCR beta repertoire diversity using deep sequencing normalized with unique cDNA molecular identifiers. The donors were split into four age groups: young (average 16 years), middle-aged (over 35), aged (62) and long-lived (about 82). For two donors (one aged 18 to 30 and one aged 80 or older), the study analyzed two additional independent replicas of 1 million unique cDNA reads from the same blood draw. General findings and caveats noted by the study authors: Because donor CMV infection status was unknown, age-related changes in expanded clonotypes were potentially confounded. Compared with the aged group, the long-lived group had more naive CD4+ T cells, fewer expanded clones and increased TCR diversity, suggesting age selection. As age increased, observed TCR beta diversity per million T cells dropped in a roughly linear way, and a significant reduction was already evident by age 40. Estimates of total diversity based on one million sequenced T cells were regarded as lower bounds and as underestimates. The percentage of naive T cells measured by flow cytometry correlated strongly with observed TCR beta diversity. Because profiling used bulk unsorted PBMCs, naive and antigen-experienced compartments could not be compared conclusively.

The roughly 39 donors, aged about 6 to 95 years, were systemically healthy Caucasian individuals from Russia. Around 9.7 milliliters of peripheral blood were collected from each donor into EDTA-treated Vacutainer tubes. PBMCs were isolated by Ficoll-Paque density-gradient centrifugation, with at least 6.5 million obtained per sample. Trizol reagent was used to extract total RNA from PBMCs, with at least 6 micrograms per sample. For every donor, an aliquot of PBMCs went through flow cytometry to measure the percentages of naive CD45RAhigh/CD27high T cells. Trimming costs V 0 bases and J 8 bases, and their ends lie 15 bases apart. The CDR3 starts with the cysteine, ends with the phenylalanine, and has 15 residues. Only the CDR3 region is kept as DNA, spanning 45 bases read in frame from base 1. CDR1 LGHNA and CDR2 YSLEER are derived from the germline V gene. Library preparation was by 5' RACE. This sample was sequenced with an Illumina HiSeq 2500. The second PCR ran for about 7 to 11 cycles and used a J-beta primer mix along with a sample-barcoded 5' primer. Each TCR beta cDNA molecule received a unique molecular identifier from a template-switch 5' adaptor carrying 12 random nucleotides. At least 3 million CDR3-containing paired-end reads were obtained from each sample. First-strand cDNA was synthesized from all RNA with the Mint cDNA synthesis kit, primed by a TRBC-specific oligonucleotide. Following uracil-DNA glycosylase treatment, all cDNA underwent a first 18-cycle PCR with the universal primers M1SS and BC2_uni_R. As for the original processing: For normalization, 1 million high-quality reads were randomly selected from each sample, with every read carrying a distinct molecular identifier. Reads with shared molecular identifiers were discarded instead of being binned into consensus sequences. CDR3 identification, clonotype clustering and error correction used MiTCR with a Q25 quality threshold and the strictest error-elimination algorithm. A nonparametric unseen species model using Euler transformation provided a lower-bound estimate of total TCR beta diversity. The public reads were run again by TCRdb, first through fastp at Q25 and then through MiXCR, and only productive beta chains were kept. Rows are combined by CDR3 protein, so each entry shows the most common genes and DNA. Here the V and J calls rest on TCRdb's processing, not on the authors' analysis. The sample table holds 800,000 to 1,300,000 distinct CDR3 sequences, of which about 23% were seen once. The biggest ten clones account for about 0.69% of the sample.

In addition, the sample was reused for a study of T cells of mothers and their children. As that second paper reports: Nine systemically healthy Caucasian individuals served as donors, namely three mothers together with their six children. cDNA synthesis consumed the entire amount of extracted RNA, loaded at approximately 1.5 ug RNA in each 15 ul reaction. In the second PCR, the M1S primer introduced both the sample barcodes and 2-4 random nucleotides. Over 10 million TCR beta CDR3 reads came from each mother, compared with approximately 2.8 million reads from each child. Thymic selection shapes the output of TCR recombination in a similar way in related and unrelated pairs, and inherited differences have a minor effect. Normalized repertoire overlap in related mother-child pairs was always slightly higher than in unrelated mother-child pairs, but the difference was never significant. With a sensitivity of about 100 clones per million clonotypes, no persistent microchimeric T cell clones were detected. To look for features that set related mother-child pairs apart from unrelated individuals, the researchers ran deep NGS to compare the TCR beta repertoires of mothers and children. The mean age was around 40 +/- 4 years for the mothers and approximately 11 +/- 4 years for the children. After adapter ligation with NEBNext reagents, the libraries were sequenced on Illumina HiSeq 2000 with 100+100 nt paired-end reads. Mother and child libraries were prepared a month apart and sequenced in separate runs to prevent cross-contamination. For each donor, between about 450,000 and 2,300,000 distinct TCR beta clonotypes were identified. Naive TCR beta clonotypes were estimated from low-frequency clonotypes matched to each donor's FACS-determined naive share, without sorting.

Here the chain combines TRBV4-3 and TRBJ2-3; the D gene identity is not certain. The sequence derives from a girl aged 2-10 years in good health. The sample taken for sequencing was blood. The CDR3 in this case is CASSQESLLVGTQYF. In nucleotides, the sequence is TGCGCCAGCAGCCAAGAAAGTCTGCTCGTGGGTACGCAGTATTTT.